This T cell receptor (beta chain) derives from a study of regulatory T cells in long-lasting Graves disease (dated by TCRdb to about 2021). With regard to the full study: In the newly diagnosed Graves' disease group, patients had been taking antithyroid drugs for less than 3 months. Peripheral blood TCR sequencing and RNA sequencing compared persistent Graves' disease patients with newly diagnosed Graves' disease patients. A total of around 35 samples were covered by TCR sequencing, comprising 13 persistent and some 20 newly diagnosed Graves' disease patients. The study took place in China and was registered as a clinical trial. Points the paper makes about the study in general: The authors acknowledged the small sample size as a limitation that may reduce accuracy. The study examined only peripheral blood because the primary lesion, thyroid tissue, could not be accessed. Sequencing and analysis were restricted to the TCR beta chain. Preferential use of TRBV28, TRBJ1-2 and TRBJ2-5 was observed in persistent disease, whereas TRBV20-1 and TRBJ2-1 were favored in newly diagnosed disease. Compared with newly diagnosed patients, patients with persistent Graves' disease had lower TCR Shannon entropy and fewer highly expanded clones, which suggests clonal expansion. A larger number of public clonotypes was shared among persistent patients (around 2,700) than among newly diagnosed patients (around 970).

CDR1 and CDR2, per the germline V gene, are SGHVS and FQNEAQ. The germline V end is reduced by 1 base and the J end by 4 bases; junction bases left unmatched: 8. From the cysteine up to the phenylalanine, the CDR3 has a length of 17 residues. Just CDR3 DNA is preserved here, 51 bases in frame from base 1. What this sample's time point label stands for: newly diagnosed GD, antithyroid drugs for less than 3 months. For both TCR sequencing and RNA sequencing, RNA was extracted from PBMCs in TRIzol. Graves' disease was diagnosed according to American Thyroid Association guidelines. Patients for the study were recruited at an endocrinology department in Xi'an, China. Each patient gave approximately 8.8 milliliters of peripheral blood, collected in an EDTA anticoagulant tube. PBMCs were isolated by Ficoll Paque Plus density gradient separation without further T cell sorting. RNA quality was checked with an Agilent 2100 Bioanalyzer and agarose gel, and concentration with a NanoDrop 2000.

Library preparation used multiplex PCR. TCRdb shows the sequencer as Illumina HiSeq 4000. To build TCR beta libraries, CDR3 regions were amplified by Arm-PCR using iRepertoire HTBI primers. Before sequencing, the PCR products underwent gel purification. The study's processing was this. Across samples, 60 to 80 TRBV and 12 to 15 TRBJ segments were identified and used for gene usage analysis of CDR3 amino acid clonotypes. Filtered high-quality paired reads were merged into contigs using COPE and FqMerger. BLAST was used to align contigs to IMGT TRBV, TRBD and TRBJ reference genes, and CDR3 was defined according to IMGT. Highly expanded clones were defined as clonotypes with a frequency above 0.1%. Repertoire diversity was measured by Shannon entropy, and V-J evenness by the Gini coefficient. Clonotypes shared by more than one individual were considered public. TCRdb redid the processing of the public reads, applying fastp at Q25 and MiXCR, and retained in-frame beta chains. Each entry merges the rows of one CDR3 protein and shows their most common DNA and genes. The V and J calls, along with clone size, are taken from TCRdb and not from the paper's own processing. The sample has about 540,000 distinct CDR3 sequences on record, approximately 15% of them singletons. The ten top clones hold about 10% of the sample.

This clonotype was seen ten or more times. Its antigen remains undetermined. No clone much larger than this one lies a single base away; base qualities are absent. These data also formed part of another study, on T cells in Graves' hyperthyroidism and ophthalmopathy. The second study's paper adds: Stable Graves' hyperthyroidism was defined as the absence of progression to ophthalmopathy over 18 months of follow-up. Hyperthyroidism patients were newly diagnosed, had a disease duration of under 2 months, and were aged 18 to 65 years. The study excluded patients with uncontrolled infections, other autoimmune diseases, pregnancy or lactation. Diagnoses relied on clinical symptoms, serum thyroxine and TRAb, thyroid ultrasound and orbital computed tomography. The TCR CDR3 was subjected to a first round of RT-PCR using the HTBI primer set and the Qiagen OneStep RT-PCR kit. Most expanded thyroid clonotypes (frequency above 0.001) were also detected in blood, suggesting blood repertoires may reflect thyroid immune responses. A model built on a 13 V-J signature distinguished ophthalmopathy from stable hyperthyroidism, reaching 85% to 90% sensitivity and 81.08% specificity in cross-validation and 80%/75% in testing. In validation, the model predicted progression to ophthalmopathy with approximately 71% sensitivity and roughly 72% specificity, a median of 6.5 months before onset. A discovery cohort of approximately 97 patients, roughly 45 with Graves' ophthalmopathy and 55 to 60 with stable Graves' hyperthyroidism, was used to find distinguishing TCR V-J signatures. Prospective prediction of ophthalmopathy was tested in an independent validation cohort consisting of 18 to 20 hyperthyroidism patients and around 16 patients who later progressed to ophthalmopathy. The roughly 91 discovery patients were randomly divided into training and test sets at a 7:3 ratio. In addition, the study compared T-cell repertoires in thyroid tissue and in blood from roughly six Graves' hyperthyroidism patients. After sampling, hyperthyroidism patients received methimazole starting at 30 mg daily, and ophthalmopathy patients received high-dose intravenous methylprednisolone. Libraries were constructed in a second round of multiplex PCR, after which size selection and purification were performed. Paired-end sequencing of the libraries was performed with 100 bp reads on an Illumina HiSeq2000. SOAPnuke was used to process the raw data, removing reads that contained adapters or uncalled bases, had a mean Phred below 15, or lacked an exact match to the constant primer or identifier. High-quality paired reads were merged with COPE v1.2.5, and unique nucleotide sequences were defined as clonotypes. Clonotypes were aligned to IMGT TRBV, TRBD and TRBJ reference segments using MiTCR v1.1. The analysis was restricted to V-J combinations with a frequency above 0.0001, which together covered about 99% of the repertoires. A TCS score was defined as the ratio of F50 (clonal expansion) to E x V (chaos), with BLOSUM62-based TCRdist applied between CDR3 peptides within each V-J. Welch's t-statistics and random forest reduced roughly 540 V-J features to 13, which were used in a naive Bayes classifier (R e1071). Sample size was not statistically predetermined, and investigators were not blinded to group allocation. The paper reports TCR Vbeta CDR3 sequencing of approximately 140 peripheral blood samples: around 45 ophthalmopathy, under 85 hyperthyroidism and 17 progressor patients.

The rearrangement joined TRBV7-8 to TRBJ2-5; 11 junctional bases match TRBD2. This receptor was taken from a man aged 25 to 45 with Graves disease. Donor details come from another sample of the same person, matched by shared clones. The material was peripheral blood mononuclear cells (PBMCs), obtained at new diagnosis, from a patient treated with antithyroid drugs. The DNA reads TGTGCCAGCAGCTTAGAAGTAGCGGGAGGGCCTCGAGAGACCCAGTACTTC. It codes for CASSLEVAGGPRETQYF. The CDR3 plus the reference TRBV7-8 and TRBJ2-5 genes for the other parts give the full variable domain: GAGVSQSPRYKVAKRGQDVALRCDPISGHVSLFWYQQALGQGPEFLTYFQNEAQLDKSGLPSDRFFAERPEGSVSTLKIQRTQQEDSAVYLCASSLEVAGGPRETQYFGPGTRLLVL.